These 15 T cell receptor beta chains share one sample of origin, sequenced in a study of molecular identifiers for immune sequencing clone quantification. TCRdb used MiXCR to reprocess the PCR reads, holding one entry per CDR3 protein. The sample consists of about half a million distinct CDR3 sequences, roughly 23% of them appearing once. The sample was naive CD8+ T cells from blood, with Jurkat cell RNA spiked in. Subset here: FACS-sorted CD8+CD4-CCR7+CD45RA+ naive T cells. All receptors derive from a human donor in good health. Some libraries in this study had Jurkat cell RNA spiked in.

The chain employs TRBV27 and TRBJ1-5; perhaps TRBD1 as D (5 bases). The CDR3 runs to 15 residues. CDR1 MNHEY and CDR2 SMNVEV come from the germline V gene (reference sequence). Trimming stripped 2 bases from V and 3 bases from J, with 11 bases between. The CDR3 nucleotides read TGTGCCAGCAGTTTAGCATCAGGGAACAATCAGCCCCAGCATTTT. Its protein is CASSLASGNNQPQHF.

On this clonotype itself: With a much larger clone just one base away, this may be a read error. V is TRBV14 and J is TRBJ2-4, with D possibly TRBD2 on 6 matching bases. Per the germline V gene, CDR1 is SGHDN and CDR2 is FVKESK. The CDR3 contains 18 residues. The CDR3 region is CASGQELPGTQPIYIQYF. The CDR3 DNA is TGTGCCAGCGGCCAAGAACTCCCCGGGACTCAACCTATTTACATTCAGTACTTC.

A few counts support this clonotype. The junction departs from germline at one end; a sequencing error may be responsible. This chain connects TRBV6-2 or TRBV6-3 to TRBJ2-2; no clear D gene. Germline V CDR1 and CDR2: MNHEY, SVGEGT. The CDR3 covers 13 residues. Here the CDR3 reads CACSSTNTGELFF. Written as DNA, the CDR3 is TGTGCCTGCAGTTCTACGAACACCGGGGAGCTGTTTTTT.

This clonotype was observed at least ten times. The gene calls are TRBV4-1 and TRBJ1-1, with a tentative D call TRBD1 (5 bases). Trimming removed 2 bases at V and 7 bases at J, with 14 bases between. The germline gives CDR1 MGHRA, CDR2 YSYEKL. This CDR3 region has 14 residues. As DNA, the CDR3 is TGCGCCAGCAGCCAATCCGGGACTTCGTTTGAAGCTTTCTTT. Its protein product is CASSQSGTSFEAFF.

In this sample, this clonotype turned up many times. The chain has TRBV12-3 or TRBV12-4 and TRBJ2-7, with TRBD1 matching 10 bases. The junction had 6 bases not matched to a gene; V was cut back by 6 bases and J by 1 base. This CDR3 spans 15 amino acids. The CDR3 loop is CASRGTGEASYEQYF. The CDR3 bases are TGTGCCAGCAGAGGGACAGGGGAGGCGTCCTACGAGCAGTACTTC.

This clonotype was picked up a small number of times. V gene TRBV5-1 combines with J gene TRBJ2-3; TRBD1 matches 8 bases. The germline gives CDR1 SGHRS, CDR2 YFSETQ. The CDR3 covers 15 residues. V lost 5 bases to trimming and J lost 5 bases; unmatched junction nucleotides: 10. CDR3 loop: CASRRGQGGVDTQYF. CDR3 in DNA: TGCGCCAGCAGACGAGGACAGGGTGGGGTAGATACGCAGTATTTT.

This clonotype appeared a few times. This chain uses TRBV10-3 with TRBJ2-5, with D tentatively TRBD2 (5 bases). Germline V gene lookup returns CDR1 ENHRY and CDR2 SYGVKD. The CDR3 totals 13 residues. Trimming left V 3 bases short and J 10 bases short, with 15 bases between. The CDR3: CAISESLERDQYF. CDR3 sequence (DNA): TGTGCCATCAGTGAATCTTTAGAGAGGGACCAGTACTTC.

This chain uses TRBV7-6 with TRBJ2-3; D may correspond to TRBD1 or TRBD2 (6 bases each). Germline loops: CDR1 SGHVS, CDR2 FNYEAQ. V dropped 3 bases and J dropped 5 bases, with 15 bases sitting between them. This CDR3 has 15 amino acids. Written as DNA, the CDR3 is TGTGCCAGCAGCTTGGGGGCTAGCGCGGGAGATACGCAGTATTTT. Its protein is CASSLGASAGDTQYF.

This rearrangement joins TRBV4-1 to TRBJ2-7; the D gene is possibly TRBD1 (5 bases). V was cut by 3 bases and J by 2 bases, with 8 bases left in between. The CDR3 runs to 13 residues. From germline, CDR1 is MGHRA and CDR2 YSYEKL. In DNA form, the CDR3 reads TGCGCCAGCAGCCAGACAGAAACCTACGAGCAGTACTTC. It yields the protein CASSQTETYEQYF.

This clonotype has a handful of counts. The chain combines TRBV4-1 with TRBJ1-1, with D tentatively TRBD1 (5 bases). Trimming cost V 2 bases and J 3 bases, with 22 bases left between them. Germline lookup yields CDR1 MGHRA and CDR2 YSYEKL. The length of the CDR3 is 18 residues. CDR3 sequence (DNA): TGCGCCAGCAGCCAACTTTCGGGGGGGTTTCGGGAGGACACTGAAGCTTTCTTT. Its translation is CASSQLSGGFREDTEAFF.

In regard to this clonotype: This may arise from a read error, as a much more abundant clone is one base away. The conserved phenylalanine or tryptophan normally closing the CDR3 is absent here, so this likely arose from a read error. The chain carries TRBV7-9 and TRBJ2-7; D gene ambiguous. The CDR3 has 12 amino acids. Germline assignment: CDR1 SEHNR and CDR2 FQNEAQ (reference sequence). V lost 3 bases, J lost 6 bases, and 9 bases lay in between. CDR3 sequence reads: CASSFLRREQYS. CDR3 DNA sequence: TGTGCCAGCAGCTTTTTACGGCGCGAGCAGTACTCC.

Of note for this clonotype: With a much larger clone just one base away, this may be a read error. This CDR3 is missing its conserved last phenylalanine or tryptophan, likely due to a read error. The rearrangement joins TRBV24-1 to TRBJ2-1; TRBD1 aligns across 9 bases. The CDR3 length is 14 residues. Germline V lookup: CDR1 KGHDR, CDR2 SFDVKD. The V and J ends lost 9 bases and 8 bases, in that order; junction bases with no gene match: 10. The CDR3 protein is CATRTGVGGDEQFS. The DNA of the CDR3 is TGTGCCACCCGGACAGGGGTAGGTGGCGATGAGCAGTTCTCC.

This clonotype came up a few times. The chain joins TRBV11-2 to TRBJ2-5; D unclear. This CDR3 comprises 14 residues. The ends were cut back, 2 bases at V and 2 bases at J, with 9 bases in the middle. Germline CDR1 is SGHAT and CDR2 is FQNNGV. CDR3 in DNA: TGTGCCAGCAGCTTATGGTCGGAACAAGAGACCCAGTACTTC. Encoded protein: CASSLWSEQETQYF.

Remarks on this clonotype: Possible read error: a much larger clone is one base away. V gene TRBV19 combines with J gene TRBJ2-3, with 7 bases aligning to TRBD2. The CDR3 spans 15 residues. Per the germline V gene, CDR1 is LNHDA and CDR2 is SQIVND (reference sequence). In DNA, the CDR3 is TGTGCCAGTAGTATAGGCGGGGGAGGCACAGGTACGCAGTATTTT. The encoded protein is CASSIGGGGTGTQYF.

In nucleotides, the CDR3 is TGTGCCAGCAGTCCGTCTCGGAGGATGAAAGAGACCCAGTACTTC. This gives the protein CASSPSRRMKETQYF. The genes are TRBV9 and TRBJ2-5; TRBD2 is a possible D gene (5 bases). With 5 bases removed from V and 3 bases from J, the gap between germline ends came to 17 bases. CDR3 length equals 15 residues. CDR1 and CDR2 from the germline V gene are SGDLS and YYNGEE.